The TCR beta chain under discussion was sequenced for a study of T cell changes during pregnancy in multiple sclerosis. This CDR3 has 14 residues. CDR1 is SGHRS and CDR2 is YFSETQ in the germline V gene. Unmatched junction bases numbered 5, after V lost 4 bases and J lost 5 bases. Sequencing used immunoSEQ multiplex PCR; TCRdb keeps in-frame clones, though not all of them. Counted here are around 57,000 clones, roughly 91% occurring once; the ten biggest clones make up 1% to 1.5%. This clonotype originated in a female donor in good health, enrolled as a control in a pregnancy study. The chain combines TRBV5-1 with TRBJ1-2; 10 bases map to TRBD1. Sequencing used peripheral blood, obtained after pregnancy. The CDR3 DNA is TGCGCCAGCAGCCCTCGGGACAGGGGATATGGCTACACCTTC. As protein: CASSPRDRGYGYTF.